A single sample gave rise to the 25 T cell receptor beta chains below, sequenced in a study of breast tumors, draining lymph nodes, adjacent tissues. A single record per CDR3 protein comes from TCRdb applying MiXCR to the multiplex PCR reads. There are 13,000 or so distinct CDR3 sequences in the sample; roughly 60% occur only once, and approximately 49% lies in the top ten. The source material was tumor-adjacent breast tissue. The receptor source for this set is a female donor with breast cancer. Some clones in this sample may be carry-over from other donors' samples.

The gene calls are TRBV19 and TRBJ2-7; D gene uncertain. The length of the CDR3 is 14 residues. V gave up 4 bases and J gave up 1 base, with 11 bases separating them. The germline V gene encodes CDR1 LNHDA and CDR2 SQIVND (reference sequence). DNA for the CDR3: TGTGCCAGTAGTACTGGCTTAGGTTCCTACGAGCAGTACTTC. Translation gives CASSTGLGSYEQYF.

The V gene is TRBV10-3, the J gene TRBJ2-3, with a tentative D call TRBD2 (6 bases). V lost 3 bases and J 1 base, leaving 11 bases between the germline ends. The CDR3 sequence is 15 residues long. Looked up from germline, CDR1 is ENHRY and CDR2 is SYGVKD. As DNA, the CDR3 is TGTGCCATCAGTGATTCGCGGGGCGGCACAGATACGCAGTATTTT. As protein: CAISDSRGGTDTQYF.

In this sample, this clonotype turned up many times. The V call is TRBV2, the J call TRBJ1-1; possibly TRBD1 for D (5 bases). This CDR3 is built from 12 residues. Per the germline V gene, CDR1 is SNHLY and CDR2 is FYNNEI. Trimming cost V 11 bases and J 4 bases, with 14 bases left between them. The CDR3, as DNA: TGTGCCGGGACTGTAGTGGGCACTGAAGCTTTCTTT. Encoded protein: CAGTVVGTEAFF. Full variable domain (rest looked up from reference TRBV2 and TRBJ1-1): EPEVTQTPSHQVTQMGQEVILRCVPISNHLYFYWYRQILGQKVEFLVSFYNNEISEKSEIFDDQFSVERPDGSNFTLKIRSTKLEDSAMYFCAGTVVGTEAFFGQGTRLTVV.

This clonotype has at least ten counts. The chain is built from TRBV28 and TRBJ2-7; 9 nucleotides align to TRBD1. CDR1 is MDHEN and CDR2 is SYDVKM in the germline V gene. The CDR3 runs to 15 residues. V was clipped by 5 bases and J by 7 bases; unmatched bases: 12. The CDR3 nucleotides are TGTGCCAGCAGTCCCCCGGGACAGGGAGGACGGGAGCAGTACTTC. Amino acid sequence: CASSPPGQGGREQYF.

This clonotype was seen repeatedly, ten times or more. The V gene is TRBV7-3, the J gene TRBJ2-2, with no clear D. The CDR3 is 13 residues long. Germline V CDR1 and CDR2: SGHTA, FQGTGA. The germline V and J ends were trimmed by 4 bases and 6 bases, with 9 bases remaining between them. This CDR3 is CASSSSVAGELFF. CDR3 coding DNA: TGTGCCAGCAGCTCCTCTGTCGCCGGGGAGCTGTTTTTT.

The chain uses TRBV7-9 and TRBJ2-1; 10 bases are shared with TRBD2. The CDR3 is 15 amino acids. V trimming: 5 bases; J trimming: 4 bases; junction bases outside the gene matches: 5. Germline V CDR1 and CDR2: SEHNR, FQNEAQ (reference sequence). The DNA of the CDR3 is TGTGCCAGCAGCGATACTAGCGGGACGTACAATGAGCAGTTCTTC. It translates to CASSDTSGTYNEQFF.

CDR3 coding DNA: TGTGCCAGCAGCCAAGGGCCGGGACCCAACTCTGGAAACACCATATATTTT. Encoded protein: CASSQGPGPNSGNTIYF. This chain joins TRBV4-2 and TRBJ1-3, with a possible D match to TRBD1 (5 bases). Germline CDR1 LGHNA, CDR2 YNFKEQ. CDR3 length: 17 residues. V was clipped by 1 base and J by 0 bases, with 13 bases between them.

This clonotype was detected only a few times. No DNA is shown, since the ends of the CDR3 on it are uncertain; the CDR3 is the one TCRdb lists. The chain employs TRBV7-5 and TRBJ2-3; the table's D call of TRBD2 was not tested on the DNA. TRBV7-5 is a documented pseudogene. The CDR3 is made up of 18 amino acids, end residues included. The CDR3 is CISVPAGSGGENTDTQYF.

This clonotype was found once. The J gene is TRBJ2-7, the V gene TRBV20-1; D might be TRBD2 (5 bases). CDR3 size: 16 residues. Trimming took off 0 bases at V and 1 base at J, with 16 bases between the two ends. CDR1 and CDR2 from the germline V gene are DFQATT and SNEGSKA (reference sequence). CDR3: CSARDPAGLSSYEQYF. The CDR3 nucleotides read TGCAGTGCTAGAGATCCGGCGGGTCTGAGTTCCTACGAGCAGTACTTC.

The J gene is TRBJ1-4, the V gene TRBV7-9; D is ambiguous. Germline V gene sequence: CDR1 SEHNR, CDR2 FQNEAQ (reference sequence). The CDR3 is made up of 14 amino acids. The V end lost 3 bases, the J end lost 7 bases, and 12 bases lay between the germline ends. As DNA, the CDR3 is TGTGCCAGCAGCTTCGCGGGTGGTTCTGAAAAACTGTTTTTT. This codes for CASSFAGGSEKLFF.

This clonotype is medium-sized (0.01 to 0.1%) in the sample. V gene TRBV7-8 combines with J gene TRBJ1-3, with D possibly TRBD1 on 5 matching bases. The V gene's germline CDR1 is SGHVS and CDR2 FQNEAQ. Trimming cost V 5 bases and J 3 bases, with 11 bases left between them. The CDR3 covers 14 residues. DNA of the CDR3: TGTGCCAGCAGCCTCCTGCAGGGTGGAAACACCATATATTTT. It encodes CASSLLQGGNTIYF.

This clonotype occurred many times. The chain couples TRBV10-3 to TRBJ2-7; the D call may be TRBD1 or TRBD2 (5 bases each). V was clipped by 8 bases and J by 2 bases, with 16 bases between them. CDR1 ENHRY and CDR2 SYGVKD come from the germline V gene. This CDR3 region has 14 residues. Here the CDR3 DNA reads TGTGCCATCTCCCCTGGGACCTCTACCTACGAGCAGTACTTC. Translating it yields CAISPGTSTYEQYF.

This clonotype is termed medium-sized (0.01 to 0.1%). V is TRBV7-2 and J is TRBJ1-3; 7 positions agree with TRBD1. Germline V CDR1 and CDR2: SGHTA, FQGNSA. The CDR3 contains 15 residues. After removal of 5 bases from V and 2 bases from J, the junction contained 6 bases not matched to a gene. In nucleotides, the CDR3 is TGTGCCAGCAGCCCCCGGGACAGCCCTGGAAACACCATATATTTT. Its protein product is CASSPRDSPGNTIYF.

V gene TRBV12-3 or TRBV12-4 combines with J gene TRBJ1-4; 8 nucleotides match TRBD1. The V and J ends lost 6 bases and 6 bases, in that order; junction bases with no gene match: 6. This CDR3 is 14 amino acids long. CDR3 nucleotide sequence: TGTGCCAGCAGCCCGGACAGGGTCGATGAAAAACTGTTTTTT. Amino acid sequence: CASSPDRVDEKLFF.

The chain is built from TRBV12-3 or TRBV12-4 and TRBJ2-5; 7 positions match TRBD1. The CDR3 loop spans 13 amino acids. V lost 6 bases, J lost 3 bases, and 4 bases stayed unmatched. The CDR3 DNA is TGTGCCAGCAGCCTACAGGGGAAAGAGACCCAGTACTTC. This encodes CASSLQGKETQYF.

The CDR3 here is CASSIGTYDQYPLHF. DNA of the CDR3: TGTGCCAGCAGCATAGGTACCTACGATCAGTACCCCCTCCACTTT. The J gene is TRBJ1-6, the V gene TRBV7-8, with D hard to call. Germline CDR1 reads SGHVS; CDR2 reads FQNEAQ. The CDR3 has 15 residues. V gave up 5 bases and J gave up 13 bases, with 21 bases separating them.

The chain is built from TRBV10-3 and TRBJ2-1, with D perhaps being TRBD1 or TRBD2 (6 bases each). The CDR3 is 12 amino acids. CDR1 is ENHRY and CDR2 is SYGVKD in the germline V gene. Between the trimmed V and J ends, which lost 9 bases and 8 bases, there was a span of 14 bases. The CDR3 DNA follows: TGTGCCATGGGGGGCAATCAAGATGAGCAGTTCTTC. As protein: CAMGGNQDEQFF.

Ten or more counts support this clonotype. The V call is TRBV5-1, the J call TRBJ1-1, with a possible D match to TRBD1 (5 bases). CDR3 size: 13 residues. The germline V gene has CDR1 SGHRS and CDR2 YFSETQ. Trimming left V 4 bases short and J 2 bases short, with 9 bases between. The CDR3 spells CASSRGLNTEAFF. The CDR3 region has the DNA TGCGCCAGCAGCCGGGGACTAAACACTGAAGCTTTCTTT.

This clonotype has ten or more counts. The chain has TRBV2 and TRBJ1-1; possibly TRBD1 for D (6 bases). This CDR3 contains 15 residues. Germline V gene data show CDR1 as SNHLY and CDR2 as FYNNEI. The V end lost 6 bases, the J end lost 0 bases, and 14 bases lay between the germline ends. The CDR3 DNA reads TGTGCCAGCAGGTTGTACAGGGACATGAACACTGAAGCTTTCTTT. Residues: CASRLYRDMNTEAFF.

The rearrangement joins TRBV20-1 to TRBJ2-1; 9 nucleotides align to TRBD1. From germline, CDR1 is DFQATT and CDR2 SNEGSKA (reference sequence). V shed 0 bases and J 0 bases; nucleotides not matched to a gene: 6. This CDR3 has 17 residues. The CDR3 is CSARDRWDRVSYNEQFF. In DNA, the CDR3 is TGCAGTGCTAGAGATCGGTGGGACAGGGTCTCCTACAATGAGCAGTTCTTC.

This rearrangement joins TRBV10-3 to TRBJ1-2, with D possibly being TRBD1 (5 bases). Germline V gene data show CDR1 as ENHRY and CDR2 as SYGVKD. Between the trimmed V and J ends, which lost 6 bases and 3 bases, there was a span of 14 bases. The CDR3 covers 14 residues. The chain's CDR3 is CAISPHSTDYGYTF. In DNA, the CDR3 is TGTGCCATCAGCCCCCATTCGACAGACTATGGCTACACCTTC.

This clonotype rates as medium-sized. The genes are TRBV6-6 and TRBJ2-7; 7 positions agree with TRBD1. Trimming cost V 5 bases and J 3 bases; bases outside gene matches: 7. The CDR3 is 14 amino acids. Per germline, CDR1 MNHNY and CDR2 SVGAGI (reference sequence). CDR3 sequence (DNA): TGTGCCAGCAGTCCTCCGGGACAGAGCTACGAGCAGTACTTC. Amino acid sequence: CASSPPGQSYEQYF.

This clonotype was counted at least ten times. This chain uses TRBV28 with TRBJ1-2, with D unclear. The V gene lost 4 bases and the J gene lost 8 bases, with 11 bases spanning the gap. Germline V lookup: CDR1 MDHEN, CDR2 SYDVKM. This CDR3 has 12 residues. The CDR3 loop is CASSSRGFGYTF. CDR3 DNA sequence: TGTGCCAGCAGTTCTCGAGGTTTCGGCTACACCTTC.

The chain employs TRBV5-5 and TRBJ1-5, with D perhaps TRBD1 (6 bases). V lost 5 bases, J lost 0 bases, and 12 bases lay in between. This CDR3 spans 15 amino acids. CDR1 SGHKS and CDR2 YYEKEE come from the germline V gene (reference sequence). The CDR3 protein is CASSPDSSSNQPQHF. CDR3 in DNA: TGTGCCAGCAGTCCGGACAGTTCTAGCAATCAGCCCCAGCATTTT.

This clonotype turned up a few times. The chain couples TRBV2 to TRBJ1-6; 7 positions agree with TRBD1. The V segment lost 1 base and the J segment 10 bases; nucleotides outside the gene matches: 10. The length of the CDR3 is 16 residues. Germline V gives CDR1 SNHLY, CDR2 FYNNEI. CDR3: CASSEGQGRTRSPLHF. CDR3 sequence (DNA): TGTGCCAGCAGTGAAGGACAGGGAAGAACTAGGTCACCCCTCCACTTT.